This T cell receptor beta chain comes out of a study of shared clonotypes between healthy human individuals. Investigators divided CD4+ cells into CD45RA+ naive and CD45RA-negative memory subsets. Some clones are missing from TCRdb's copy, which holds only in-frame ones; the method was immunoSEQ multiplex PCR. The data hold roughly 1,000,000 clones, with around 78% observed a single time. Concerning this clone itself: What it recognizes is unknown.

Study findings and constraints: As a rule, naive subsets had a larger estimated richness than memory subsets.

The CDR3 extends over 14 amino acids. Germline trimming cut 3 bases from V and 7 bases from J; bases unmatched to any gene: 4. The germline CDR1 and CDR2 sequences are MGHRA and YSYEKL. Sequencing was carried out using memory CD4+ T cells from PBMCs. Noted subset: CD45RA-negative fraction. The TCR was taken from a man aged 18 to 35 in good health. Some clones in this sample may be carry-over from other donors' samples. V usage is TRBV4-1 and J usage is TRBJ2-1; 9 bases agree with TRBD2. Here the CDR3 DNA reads TGCGCCAGCAGCCAGGGGCGGGAGGGAAATGAGCAGTTCTTC. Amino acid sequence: CASSQGREGNEQFF.